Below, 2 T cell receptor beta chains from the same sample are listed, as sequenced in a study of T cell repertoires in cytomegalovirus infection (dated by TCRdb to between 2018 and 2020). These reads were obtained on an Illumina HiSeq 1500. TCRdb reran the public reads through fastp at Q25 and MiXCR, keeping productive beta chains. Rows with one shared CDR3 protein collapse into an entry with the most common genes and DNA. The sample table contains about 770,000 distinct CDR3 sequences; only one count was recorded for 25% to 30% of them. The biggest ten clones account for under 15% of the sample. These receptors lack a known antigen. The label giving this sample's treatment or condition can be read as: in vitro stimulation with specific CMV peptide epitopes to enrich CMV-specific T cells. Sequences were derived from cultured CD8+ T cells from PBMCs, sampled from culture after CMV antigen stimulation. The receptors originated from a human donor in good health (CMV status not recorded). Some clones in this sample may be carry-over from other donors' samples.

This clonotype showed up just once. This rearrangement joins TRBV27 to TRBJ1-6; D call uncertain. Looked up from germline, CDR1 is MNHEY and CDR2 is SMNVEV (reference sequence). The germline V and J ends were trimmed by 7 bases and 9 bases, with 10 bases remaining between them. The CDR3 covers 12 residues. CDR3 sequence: CASTSGFSPLHF. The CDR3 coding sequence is TGTGCCAGCACCTCGGGGTTTTCACCCCTCCACTTT.

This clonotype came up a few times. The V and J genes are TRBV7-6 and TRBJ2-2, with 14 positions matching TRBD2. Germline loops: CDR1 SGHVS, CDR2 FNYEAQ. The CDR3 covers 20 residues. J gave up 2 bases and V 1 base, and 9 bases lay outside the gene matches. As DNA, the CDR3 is TGTGCCAGCAGCTTAGTGGTTGCCGGGACTAGCGGGGGCAACACCGGGGAGCTGTTTTTT. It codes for CASSLVVAGTSGGNTGELFF.